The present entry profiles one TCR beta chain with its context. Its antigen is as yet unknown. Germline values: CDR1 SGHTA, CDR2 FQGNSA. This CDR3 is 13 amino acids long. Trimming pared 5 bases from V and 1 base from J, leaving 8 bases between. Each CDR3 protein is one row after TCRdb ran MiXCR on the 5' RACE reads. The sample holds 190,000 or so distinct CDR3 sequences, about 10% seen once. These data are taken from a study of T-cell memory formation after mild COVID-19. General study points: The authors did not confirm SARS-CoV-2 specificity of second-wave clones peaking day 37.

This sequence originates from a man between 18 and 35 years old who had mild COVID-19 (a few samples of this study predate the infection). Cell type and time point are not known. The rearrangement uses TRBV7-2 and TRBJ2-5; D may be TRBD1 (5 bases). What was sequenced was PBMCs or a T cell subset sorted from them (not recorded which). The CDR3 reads CASSVDSQETQYF. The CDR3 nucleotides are TGTGCCAGCAGCGTAGACAGCCAAGAGACCCAGTACTTC.